This T cell receptor beta chain was captured in a study of blood T cell repertoires in COVID-19 (TCRdb year 2020). At the level of the whole study: Samples from collaborators originated in the United States, Italy and Spain and spanned both the acute and convalescent phases of COVID-19. The samples were drawn from two sources: the first 160 participants of the ongoing ImmuneRACE study, and some 1,300 subjects contributed by 6 global collaborators. Deeply sampled blood TCRbeta repertoires from subjects exposed to, actively infected with, or recovered from COVID-19 were included in the dataset. The sample metadata nearly always contained a de-identified subject ID, COVID-19 status, age in years and sex. Where HLA class I and class II types were available, the types were taken from metadata supplied by the sample provider, not from assay-based typing. The material from the prospective study consisted of cDNA or gDNA derived from T cells, B-cell-depleted T cells, or PBMCs. The repertoires were made available in a free public database intended to serve as a resource for research on the immune response to SARS-CoV-2.

Remarks on this clone: The target of this receptor is not known. No base-level quality is on record; no much larger clone is a single base apart.

Overall results and qualifications from the work: The amount of clinical and demographic metadata varied by source and participant and was provided uncurated.

V is shortened by 3 bases, J by 6 bases, and the region joining them spans 16 bases. Including cysteine and phenylalanine, the CDR3 has 15 amino acids. Solely the CDR3 DNA is kept, with 45 bases framed from the first base. The germline V gene (reference sequence) supplies CDR1 LNHDA and CDR2 SQIVND. Each collaborating institution followed its own protocols to collect whole blood in K2EDTA tubes. For TCRbeta analysis, collaborator samples were shipped as frozen whole blood, as isolated PBMCs, or as DNA extracted from either sample type. The immunoSEQ Assay, a bias-controlled multiplex PCR, was used to amplify TCRbeta CDR3 regions from genomic DNA. As for the authors' bioinformatics: Within the assay, amplification of reference gene primers was used to estimate how many nucleated cells each sample contained. To quantify the absolute abundance of each unique TCRbeta CDR3 rearrangement, sequence reads were collapsed and filtered. For each sample, productive Simpson clonality was calculated by taking the square root of Simpson's diversity index across productive rearrangements. The table comes from immuneACCESS by way of TCRdb, which keeps in-frame sequences with V and J called. Part of the clones is missing from these tables; in studies checked, under half for an unresolved V gene and the rest for unknown reasons. The V and J calls and clone size are taken from that table; D and trimming were inferred from the DNA. The sample table records some 30,000 clones; around 91% of these occur just once. Together, the top ten hold 1.5% to 1.9% of the sample.

Sequencing input: peripheral blood. This sequence originates from a man in his fifties or sixties with active COVID-19. The chain links TRBV19 with TRBJ2-3; a weak D assignment points to TRBD1 (5 bases agree). At the DNA level, the sequence is TGTGCCAGTAGTATTTATGGCAGGGTCGGCGATACGCAGTATTTT. Its protein reads: CASSIYGRVGDTQYF.